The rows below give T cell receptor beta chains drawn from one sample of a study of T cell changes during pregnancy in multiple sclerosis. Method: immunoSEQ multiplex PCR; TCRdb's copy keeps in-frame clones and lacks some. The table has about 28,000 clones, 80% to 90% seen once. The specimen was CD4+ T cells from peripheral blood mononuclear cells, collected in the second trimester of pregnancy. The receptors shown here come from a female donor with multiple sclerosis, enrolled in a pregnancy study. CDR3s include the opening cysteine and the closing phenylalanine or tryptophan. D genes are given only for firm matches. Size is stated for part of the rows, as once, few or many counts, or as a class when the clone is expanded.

CDR3: CASNLAGGRYEQFF; DNA: TGTGCCAGCAACCTAGCGGGGGGGCGATATGAGCAGTTCTTC; V: TRBV2; size: -; J: TRBJ2-1; D: TRBD2
CDR3: CASSLRTGLSPLHF; DNA: TGTGCCAGCAGTCTAAGGACAGGCTTATCACCCCTCCACTTT; V: TRBV6-5; size: -; J: TRBJ1-6; D: TRBD1
CDR3: CASSGTGSTGELFF; DNA: TGTGCCAGCAGTGGGACAGGGAGCACCGGGGAGCTGTTTTTT; V: TRBV2; size: -; J: TRBJ2-2; D: TRBD1
CDR3: CASSSTGLGVGYF; DNA: TGTGCCAGCAGCTCCACGGGACTAGGGGTCGGGTACTTC; V: TRBV6-5; size: -; J: TRBJ2-7; D: TRBD2
CDR3: CSVYRGYYTEAFF; DNA: TGCAGCGTTTACAGGGGTTATTACACTGAAGCTTTCTTT; V: TRBV29-1; size: -; J: TRBJ1-1; D: TRBD1
CDR3: CASSLSRDNEQFF; DNA: TGCGCCAGCAGCTTGAGCCGAGACAATGAGCAGTTCTTC; V: TRBV5-1; size: -; J: TRBJ2-1; D: -
CDR3: CATSRGGEGNTEAFF; DNA: TGTGCCACCAGCAGGGGAGGGGAGGGGAACACTGAAGCTTTCTTT; V: TRBV15; size: -; J: TRBJ1-1; D: -
CDR3: CASSLEGGIPGEQYF; DNA: TGTGCCAGCAGCTTAGAAGGAGGGATTCCCGGCGAGCAGTACTTC; V: TRBV7-2; size: -; J: TRBJ2-7; D: -
CDR3: CASSPRTGTATYEQYF; DNA: TGTGCCAGCAGCCCAAGGACCGGGACAGCTACCTACGAGCAGTACTTC; V: TRBV7-6; size: -; J: TRBJ2-7; D: TRBD1
CDR3: CASRGQGSNEKLFF; DNA: TGCGCCAGCAGGGGACAGGGGTCTAATGAAAAACTGTTTTTT; V: TRBV5-1; size: -; J: TRBJ1-4; D: TRBD1
CDR3: CASSRQGAPDTQYF; DNA: TGTGCCAGCAGTCGGCAGGGGGCACCAGATACGCAGTATTTT; V: TRBV6-5; size: -; J: TRBJ2-3; D: TRBD1
CDR3: CASSPFLGGSSYNSPLHF; DNA: TGTGCCAGCAGCCCCTTCTTAGGAGGGAGCTCCTATAATTCACCCCTCCACTTT; V: TRBV4-2; size: -; J: TRBJ1-6; D: -
CDR3: CASSFDRGGFPLHF; DNA: TGTGCCAGCAGTTTTGACAGGGGTGGTTTCCCCCTCCACTTT; V: TRBV6-5; size: -; J: TRBJ1-6; D: TRBD1
CDR3: CASSSNPGQRNYNEQFF; DNA: TGTGCCAGCAGCTCTAATCCGGGACAGAGAAATTACAATGAGCAGTTCTTC; V: TRBV11-2; size: -; J: TRBJ2-1; D: TRBD1
CDR3: CASSAQPGTGLSEQFF; DNA: TGTGCCAGCAGCGCCCAACCGGGGACAGGGCTTTCTGAGCAGTTCTTC; V: TRBV5-5; size: -; J: TRBJ2-1; D: TRBD1
CDR3: CASTPANGVPLHF; DNA: TGTGCCAGCACCCCGGCGAACGGGGTTCCCCTCCACTTT; V: TRBV7-2; size: -; J: TRBJ1-6; D: -
CDR3: CASSEGLRYGYTF; DNA: TGTGCCAGCAGTGAGGGGCTTCGCTATGGCTACACCTTC; V: TRBV6-1; size: -; J: TRBJ1-2; D: -
CDR3: CASSMGQGSPLHF; DNA: TGTGCCAGTAGTATGGGACAGGGATCACCCCTCCACTTT; V: TRBV19; size: -; J: TRBJ1-6; D: TRBD1
CDR3: CASSRNTGFNEQYF; DNA: TGTGCCAGCAGCCGCAATACAGGGTTCAACGAGCAGTACTTC; V: TRBV9; size: -; J: TRBJ2-7; D: -
CDR3: CASVGVSGVGNNEQFF; DNA: TGTGCCAGCGTAGGCGTATCAGGGGTCGGCAACAATGAGCAGTTCTTC; V: TRBV5-6; size: -; J: TRBJ2-1; D: -
CDR3: CASSLHGAGAYQETQYF; DNA: TGTGCCAGCAGCCTCCATGGTGCGGGGGCCTACCAAGAGACCCAGTACTTC; V: TRBV7-3; size: -; J: TRBJ2-5; D: -
CDR3: CASSRGEAETQYF; DNA: TGTGCCAGCAGCAGAGGGGAGGCAGAGACCCAGTACTTC; V: TRBV6-5; size: -; J: TRBJ2-5; D: -
CDR3: CASSLGSGSYNEQFF; DNA: TGCGCCAGCAGCTTAGGGAGCGGCTCCTACAATGAGCAGTTCTTC; V: TRBV5-1; size: -; J: TRBJ2-1; D: -
CDR3: CASSLEGGNQPQHF; DNA: TGTGCCAGCAGCTTAGAAGGGGGCAATCAGCCCCAGCATTTT; V: TRBV7-2; size: -; J: TRBJ1-5; D: -
CDR3: CASSLGLAGTGELFF; DNA: TGTGCCAGCAGCCTGGGACTAGCGGGCACCGGGGAGCTGTTTTTT; V: TRBV7-9; size: -; J: TRBJ2-2; D: TRBD2
CDR3: CASSFNSGLDDGYTF; DNA: TGTGCCAGCAGCTTCAACTCCGGACTGGATGATGGCTACACCTTC; V: TRBV9; size: -; J: TRBJ1-2; D: -
CDR3: CASSLGDRSYGYTF; DNA: TGTGCCAGCAGCTTGGGGGACAGATCTTATGGCTACACCTTC; V: TRBV5-6; size: -; J: TRBJ1-2; D: TRBD1
CDR3: CAWSVTRNEQFF; DNA: TGTGCCTGGAGTGTGACCAGGAATGAGCAGTTCTTC; V: TRBV30; size: -; J: TRBJ2-1; D: -
CDR3: CAISESTASYEQYF; DNA: TGTGCCATCAGTGAGTCGACTGCCTCCTACGAGCAGTACTTC; V: TRBV10-3; size: -; J: TRBJ2-7; D: -
CDR3: CASNASGYGNTIYF; DNA: TGTGCCAGCAACGCCTCAGGTTACGGAAACACCATATATTTT; V: TRBV9; size: -; J: TRBJ1-3; D: -
CDR3: CASSLYGGADGTQYF; DNA: TGTGCCAGCAGCTTATACGGGGGGGCGGACGGGACCCAGTACTTC; V: TRBV5-4; size: -; J: TRBJ2-5; D: TRBD2
CDR3: CASSSGLFTDTQYF; DNA: TGTGCCAGCAGCTCCGGACTATTCACAGATACGCAGTATTTT; V: TRBV7-3; size: -; J: TRBJ2-3; D: -
CDR3: CASKAWSGINSPLHF; DNA: TGTGCCAGCAAAGCTTGGTCAGGAATAAATTCACCCCTCCACTTT; V: TRBV6-5; size: few; J: TRBJ1-6; D: -
CDR3: CASSLIRTGELFF; DNA: TGTGCCAGCAGCTTAATTCGGACCGGGGAGCTGTTTTTT; V: TRBV7-2; size: -; J: TRBJ2-2; D: -
CDR3: CASSVDSGGNEQFF; DNA: TGTGCCAGCAGCGTGGACAGTGGGGGCAATGAGCAGTTCTTC; V: TRBV7-2; size: -; J: TRBJ2-1; D: -
CDR3: CASSSQLQTSGGTDTQYF; DNA: TGCGCTAGCAGCTCCCAATTACAGACTAGCGGGGGCACAGATACGCAGTATTTT; V: TRBV5-1; size: -; J: TRBJ2-3; D: TRBD2
CDR3: CACTGQWIYGYTF; DNA: TGTGCCTGCACGGGACAGTGGATTTATGGCTACACCTTC; V: TRBV30; size: -; J: TRBJ1-2; D: TRBD1
CDR3: CASSLLVGGTEAFF; DNA: TGTGCCAGCAGCTTATTGGTAGGGGGCACTGAAGCTTTCTTT; V: TRBV7-9; size: -; J: TRBJ1-1; D: -
CDR3: CAWSGTGRGQPQHF; DNA: TGTGCCTGGAGTGGGACAGGTAGGGGTCAGCCCCAGCATTTT; V: TRBV30; size: -; J: TRBJ1-5; D: TRBD1
CDR3: CASRQGTDTEAFF; DNA: TGCGCCAGCAGACAGGGGACAGACACTGAAGCTTTCTTT; V: TRBV5-1; size: -; J: TRBJ1-1; D: TRBD1
CDR3: CASSFTNTGELFF; DNA: TGTGCCAGCAGCTTCACTAACACCGGGGAGCTGTTTTTT; V: TRBV7-3; size: -; J: TRBJ2-2; D: -
CDR3: CASSLVGQINTGELFF; DNA: TGTGCCAGCAGCTTAGTCGGACAGATTAACACCGGGGAGCTGTTTTTT; V: TRBV7-3; size: once; J: TRBJ2-2; D: -
CDR3: CASSSNPGTGGSGYTF; DNA: TGCGCCAGCAGCTCAAACCCCGGGACAGGGGGCTCGGGCTACACCTTC; V: TRBV5-1; size: -; J: TRBJ1-2; D: TRBD1
CDR3: CASNPSLGVEQAEAFF; DNA: TGTGCCAGCAATCCAAGTCTCGGGGTCGAGCAGGCTGAAGCTTTCTTT; V: TRBV6-6; size: -; J: TRBJ1-1; D: -
CDR3: CASSPFRDRGEKLFF; DNA: TGTGCCAGCAGTCCATTCCGGGACAGGGGTGAAAAACTGTTTTTT; V: TRBV27; size: -; J: TRBJ1-4; D: TRBD1
CDR3: CASSHPPPRENSPLHF; DNA: TGCGCCAGCAGTCACCCCCCCCCGAGGGAGAATTCACCCCTCCACTTT; V: TRBV23-1; size: few; J: TRBJ1-6; D: -
CDR3: CASSLNQEGEAFF; DNA: TGCGCCAGCAGCTTAAACCAGGAGGGTGAAGCTTTCTTT; V: TRBV5-1; size: -; J: TRBJ1-1; D: -
CDR3: CASSLGGSEAFF; DNA: TGTGCCAGCAGTTTAGGTGGCTCTGAAGCTTTCTTT; V: TRBV28; size: once; J: TRBJ1-1; D: -
CDR3: CASSLRQDGYGYTF; DNA: TGCGCCAGCAGCTTGAGACAGGACGGTTATGGCTACACCTTC; V: TRBV5-1; size: -; J: TRBJ1-2; D: -
CDR3: CASSLIAGFYNEQFF; DNA: TGTGCCAGCAGTTTGATAGCGGGGTTCTACAATGAGCAGTTCTTC; V: TRBV27; size: -; J: TRBJ2-1; D: TRBD2
CDR3: CAWRGTGAINYGYTF; DNA: TGTGCCTGGAGGGGGACAGGGGCCATTAACTATGGCTACACCTTC; V: TRBV30; size: -; J: TRBJ1-2; D: TRBD1
CDR3: CASRWGDTEAFF; DNA: TGTGCCAGCCGGTGGGGGGACACTGAAGCTTTCTTT; V: TRBV6-6; size: -; J: TRBJ1-1; D: -